This TCR beta chain was retrieved from a study of vaccination and CD4 T cells after COVID-19. The germline V gene has CDR1 DFQATT and CDR2 SNEGSKA (reference sequence). V dropped 1 base and J dropped 3 bases, with 10 bases sitting between them. The CDR3 extends over 13 amino acids. Treatment noted: roughly 10-day PBMC culture with coronavirus spike peptide pools or control peptides (ViraFEST assay). T cells were expanded with peptide pools, and expanded clonotypes were identified by TCR sequencing. IL-2 at 10 IU/ml and peptide pools at 9 to 10 ug/ml were added to PBMCs cultured at 1.5 million to 2 million per well. On this clonotype: Its antigen is not identified.

The Oncomine TCR Beta short-read assay was applied to DNA of cultured CD4+ T cells. TCRdb ran MiXCR on the PCR reads and lists one entry per CDR3 protein. Of roughly 15,000 distinct CDR3 sequences in the sample, 61% were seen once. The clonotype comes from a human donor who had recovered from COVID-19. Sequenced sample: CD4+ T cells from blood, cultured in vitro. This chain connects TRBV20-1 to TRBJ2-7, with D possibly matching TRBD2 (5 bases). CDR3 bases: TGCAGTGCTAGAGGCCAGGACTTCTACGAGCAGTACTTC. Translation: CSARGQDFYEQYF.